This T cell receptor beta chain was identified in a study of cytomegalovirus exposure and HLA in healthy donors. Study-wide findings and caveats: Donors were assumed by presence/absence analyses to have roughly uniform sequencing depth.

With respect to this clone: The antigen remains unidentified.

The length of the CDR3 is 16 residues. Unmatched junction bases numbered 4, after V lost 2 bases and J lost 0 bases. CDR1 is SGHTA and CDR2 is FQGNSA in the germline V gene. PCR employed 60 Vbeta and 13 Jbeta primers. This table comes from immunoSEQ multiplex PCR, and its TCRdb copy is limited to in-frame clones, with some not included. The table shows 150,000 to 200,000 clones, with 79% occurring only once. Sequenced sample: PBMCs. This receptor was taken from a woman in her fifties or sixties in good health and CMV-seronegative. This chain joins TRBV7-2 and TRBJ1-5; 7 bases map to TRBD1. CDR3 residues: CASSLKTGNSNQPQHF. CDR3 in DNA: TGTGCCAGCAGCTTAAAGACAGGGAATAGCAATCAGCCCCAGCATTTT.